This T cell receptor (beta chain) was recovered during a study of shared clonotypes between healthy human individuals. Worth noting for this clone: Its antigen is undetermined.

Only Caucasian adults living in Nashville, Tennessee made up the donor group. Overall study findings and caveats: It was observed that roughly 5.1% of naive CD4 clonotypes were shared across several donors.

Some clones are missing from TCRdb's copy, which holds only in-frame ones; the method was immunoSEQ multiplex PCR. The sample has 2 million to 2.5 million clones; 90% to 95% are singletons. Source material: naive CD4+ T cells from PBMCs. Specified subset: CD45RA+ positively selected. The TCR originated in a man between 18 and 29 years old in good health. Some clones in this sample may be carry-over from other donors' samples.

The CDR3 nucleotides are TGCAGCGACGGACGACAGGGGGCGAACTATGGCTACACCTTC. Protein: CSDGRQGANYGYTF. This chain uses TRBV29-1 with TRBJ1-2, with TRBD1 identical over 10 bases. The CDR3 has 14 amino acids. CDR1 and CDR2 from the germline V gene are SQVTM and ANQGSEA. Germline trimming cut 7 bases from V and 2 bases from J; bases unmatched to any gene: 7.